This T cell receptor (beta chain) originates from a study of shared clonotypes between healthy human individuals. Profiling relied on immunoSEQ multiplex PCR, and the TCRdb table lists in-frame clones only, not all of them. The data show about 2.3 million clones, roughly 93% seen once. The CDR3 has 12 amino acids. The V gene's germline CDR1 is WNHNN and CDR2 SYGVQD (reference sequence). Between the trimmed V and J ends, which lost 4 bases and 4 bases, there was a span of 4 bases. As regards this clone: The sample carries other DNA sequences with the same CDR3.

The TCR was taken from a man aged 18 to 29 in good health. Some clones in this sample may be carry-over from other donors' samples. The chain employs TRBV10-1 and TRBJ2-2; D is unresolved. The sample taken for sequencing was naive CD4+ T cells from PBMCs. Subset of the sample: CD45RA+ positively selected. DNA for the CDR3: TGCGCCAGCAGTGCGGGCACCGGGGAGCTGTTTTTT. It codes for CASSAGTGELFF.